The sequence of this TCR beta chain was determined in a study of response to subunit inactivated influenza vaccine. TCRdb processed the RT-PCR reads anew with MiXCR; each CDR3 protein has one entry. The data contain roughly 180,000 distinct CDR3 sequences, around 8.8% of them singletons. This clonotype was seen more than once but under ten times. What it recognizes is unknown. The CDR3 is 15 residues long. J was trimmed by 7 bases and V by 2 bases; bases with no gene match: 8. Germline CDR1 and CDR2: MNHEY and SVGEGT. The study's findings and limits: Authors suggested few new T cells are recruited by each seasonal influenza vaccination.

The V call is TRBV6-2 or TRBV6-3, the J call TRBJ2-5; 9 bases line up with TRBD2. The TCR was taken from a middle-aged man who received an inactivated influenza vaccine. Sample: non-naive T cells sorted from PBMCs, taken on the day of vaccination. This CDR3 is CASSYSPSGIVTQYF. In nucleotides, the CDR3 is TGTGCCAGCAGTTACAGTCCTAGCGGGATCGTGACCCAGTACTTC.